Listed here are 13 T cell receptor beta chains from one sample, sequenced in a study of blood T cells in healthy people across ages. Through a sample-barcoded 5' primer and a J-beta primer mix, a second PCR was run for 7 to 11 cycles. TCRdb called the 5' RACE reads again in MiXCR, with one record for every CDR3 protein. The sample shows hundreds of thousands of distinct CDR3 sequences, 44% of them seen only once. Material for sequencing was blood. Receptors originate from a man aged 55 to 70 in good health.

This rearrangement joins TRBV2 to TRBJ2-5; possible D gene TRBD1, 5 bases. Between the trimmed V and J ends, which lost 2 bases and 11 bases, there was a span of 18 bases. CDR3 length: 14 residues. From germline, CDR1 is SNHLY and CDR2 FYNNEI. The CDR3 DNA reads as TGTGCCAGCAGTGAAAGGGGCCTCGGCAATGGGCAGTACTTC. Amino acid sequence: CASSERGLGNGQYF.

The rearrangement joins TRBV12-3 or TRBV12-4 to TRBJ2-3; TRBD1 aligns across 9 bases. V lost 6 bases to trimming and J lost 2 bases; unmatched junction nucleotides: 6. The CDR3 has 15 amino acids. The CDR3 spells CASRSGTGTTDTQYF. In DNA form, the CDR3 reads TGTGCCAGCAGGTCCGGGACAGGGACCACAGATACGCAGTATTTT.

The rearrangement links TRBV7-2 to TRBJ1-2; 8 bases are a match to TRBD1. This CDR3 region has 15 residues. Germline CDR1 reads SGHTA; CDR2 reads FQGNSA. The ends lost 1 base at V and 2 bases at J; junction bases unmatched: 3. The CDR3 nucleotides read TGTGCCAGCAGCTTAGGGGACAGGAGAAACTATGGCTACACCTTC. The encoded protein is CASSLGDRRNYGYTF.

Here the CDR3 DNA reads TGTGCCACCAGTGAGGTGGGACAGGGATCCCAAGAGATCCAGTACTTC. It yields the protein CATSEVGQGSQEIQYF. The chain combines TRBV24-1 with TRBJ2-7, with TRBD1 matching over 9 bases. Germline CDR1 reads KGHDR; CDR2 reads SFDVKD. The CDR3 is 16 amino acids. J was trimmed by 10 bases and V by 4 bases; bases with no gene match: 16.

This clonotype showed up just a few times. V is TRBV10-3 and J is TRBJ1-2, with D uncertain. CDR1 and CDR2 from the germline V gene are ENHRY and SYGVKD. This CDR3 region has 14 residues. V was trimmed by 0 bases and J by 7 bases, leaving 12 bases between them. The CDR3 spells CAISESKWVGGYTF. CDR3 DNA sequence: TGTGCCATCAGTGAGTCGAAGTGGGTTGGTGGCTACACCTTC.

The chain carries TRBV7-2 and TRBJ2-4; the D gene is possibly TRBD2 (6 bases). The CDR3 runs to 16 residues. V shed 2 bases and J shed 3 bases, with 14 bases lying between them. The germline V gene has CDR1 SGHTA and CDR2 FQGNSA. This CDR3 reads CASSLYTGGVKNIQYF. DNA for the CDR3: TGTGCCAGCAGCTTATATACCGGCGGGGTCAAAAACATTCAGTACTTC.

In nucleotides, the CDR3 is TGTGCCAGCAGCCAAGGGGCAGCCTACTACGATTCACCCCTCCACTTT. Protein: CASSQGAAYYDSPLHF. The rearrangement links TRBV3-1 to TRBJ1-6; D call uncertain. There are 16 residues in the CDR3. With 1 base removed from V and 8 bases from J, the gap between germline ends came to 15 bases. Germline assignment: CDR1 LGHDT and CDR2 YNNKEL (reference sequence).

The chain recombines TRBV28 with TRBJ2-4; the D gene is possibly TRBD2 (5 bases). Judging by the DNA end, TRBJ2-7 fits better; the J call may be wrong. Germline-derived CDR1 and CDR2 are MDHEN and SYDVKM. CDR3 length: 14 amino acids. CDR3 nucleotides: TGTGCCAGCAGTTTTAGGCTTAGCGTCGACGAGCAGTACTTC. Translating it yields CASSFRLSVDEQYF.

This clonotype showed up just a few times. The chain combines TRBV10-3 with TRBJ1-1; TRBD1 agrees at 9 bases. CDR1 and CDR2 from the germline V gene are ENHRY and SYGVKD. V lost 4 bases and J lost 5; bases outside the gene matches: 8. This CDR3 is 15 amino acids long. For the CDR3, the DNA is TGTGCCATCAGTGGCGTACAGGGGGCGCATACTGAAGCTTTCTTT. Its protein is CAISGVQGAHTEAFF.

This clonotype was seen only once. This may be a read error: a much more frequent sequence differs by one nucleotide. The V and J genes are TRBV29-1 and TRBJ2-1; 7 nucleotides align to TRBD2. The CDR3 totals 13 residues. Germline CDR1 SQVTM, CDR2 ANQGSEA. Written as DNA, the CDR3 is TGCAGCGGGGGGGGGGACTCCTACAATGGGCAGTTCTTC. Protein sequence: CSGGGDSYNGQFF.

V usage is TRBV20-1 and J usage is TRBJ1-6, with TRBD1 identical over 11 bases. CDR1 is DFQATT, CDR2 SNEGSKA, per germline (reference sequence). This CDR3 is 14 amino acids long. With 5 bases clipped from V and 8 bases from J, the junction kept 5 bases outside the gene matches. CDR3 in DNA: TGCAGTGCTGCGGGACAGGGGGATGATTCACCCCTCCACTTT. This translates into CSAAGQGDDSPLHF.

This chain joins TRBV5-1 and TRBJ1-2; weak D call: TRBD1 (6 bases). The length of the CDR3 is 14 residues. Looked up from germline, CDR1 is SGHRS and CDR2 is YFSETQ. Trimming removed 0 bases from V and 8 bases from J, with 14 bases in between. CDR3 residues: CASSLGNPGAGYTF. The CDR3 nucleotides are TGCGCCAGCAGCTTGGGAAACCCAGGGGCCGGCTACACCTTC.

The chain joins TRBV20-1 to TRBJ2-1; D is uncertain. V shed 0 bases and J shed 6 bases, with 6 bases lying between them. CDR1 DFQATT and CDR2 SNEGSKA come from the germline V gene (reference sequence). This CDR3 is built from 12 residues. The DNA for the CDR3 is TGCAGTGCTAGAGACCCGCCCAATGAGCAGTTCTTC. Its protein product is CSARDPPNEQFF.